This TCR beta chain emerged from a study of T cell responses to AZD1222 COVID-19 vaccine. Overall study findings and caveats: At baseline, just a handful of AZD1222 recipients tested seropositive. The study found Spike-specific TCR breadth and depth rose after two AZD1222 doses. Samples come after the peak T cell response, not at day 14. Most donors were white British, females outnumbered males, and clonal diversity was possibly underestimated.

TCRdb keeps only in-frame clones here, not all; method: immunoSEQ multiplex PCR. The repertoire holds more than 150,000 clones, about nine tenths seen once, with around 2% in the top ten. This CDR3 contains 15 residues. J was trimmed by 7 bases and V by 4 bases; bases with no gene match: 10. Germline-derived CDR1 and CDR2 are SGHTA and FQGNSA. On this clone: Its antigen is unidentified.

This sample comprised peripheral blood, obtained 28 days after the second AZD1222 dose. The receptor was isolated from an adult who received the AZD1222 COVID-19 vaccine. This chain uses TRBV7-2 with TRBJ2-5; 9 bases match TRBD2. Written as DNA, the CDR3 is TGTGCCAGCAGCTCAATGGGACTAGCCTCGGGGACCCAGTACTTC. Amino acids: CASSSMGLASGTQYF.